This T cell receptor beta chain was recovered during a study of shared clonotypes between healthy human individuals. Study-wide results and limits: Sequencing depth was expected to influence donor clonotype sharing.

This clone was seen only once. Its specificity is not known. The study separated CD4+ cells into CD45RA+ naive and CD45RA-negative memory subsets. CDR1 and CDR2 (germline): MDHEN, SYDVKM. The CDR3 has 16 amino acids. J was trimmed by 0 bases and V by 6 bases; bases with no gene match: 6. Sorted subsets were amplified in replicate PCRs using approximately 0.2 ug DNA, about 30,000 T cell genomes. Per the original methods: Sequence data from immunoSEQ were junction-only and lacked quality scores; consequently, filtering differed. Using immunoSEQ multiplex PCR, the repertoire was profiled, and TCRdb retains in-frame clones only, with some absent. That table furnishes V, J and clone size, whereas the DNA furnished D and trimming. The data contain fewer than 1.4 million clones, about 84% of them singletons.

This chain connects TRBV28 to TRBJ2-1, with 9 bases that match TRBD2. Sample: memory CD4+ T cells from PBMCs. Documented subset: CD45RA-negative fraction. This receptor was taken from a man aged 18 to 29 in good health. Some clones in this sample may be carry-over from other donors' samples. CDR3 sequence (DNA): TGTGCCAGCAGGACCGGAGCGGGAGGCTCCTACAATGAGCAGTTCTTC. It translates to CASRTGAGGSYNEQFF. The full variable domain, rest sourced from reference TRBV28 and TRBJ2-1, is DVKVTQSSRYLVKRTGEKVFLECVQDMDHENMFWYRQDPGLGLRLIYFSYDVKMKEKGDIPEGYSVSREKKERFSLILESASTNQTSMYLCASRTGAGGSYNEQFFGPGTRLTVL.